This T cell receptor beta chain emerged from a study of response to subunit inactivated influenza vaccine. MiXCR, applied by TCRdb to the RT-PCR reads, yields one record per CDR3 protein. Altogether around 580,000 distinct CDR3 sequences are present, roughly 15% being singletons, with the ten largest covering approximately 12%. The ends were cut back, 5 bases at V and 4 bases at J, with 19 bases in the middle. Germline CDR1 and CDR2: SEHNR and FQNEAQ (reference sequence). This CDR3 contains 16 residues. Sequencing used PBMCs from blood, obtained 11 to 12 days after vaccination. The chain joins TRBV7-9 to TRBJ2-3, with D maybe TRBD1 (6 bases). The source is a man aged 45-60 years who received an inactivated influenza vaccine. CDR3 sequence: CASSAPARGQSDTQYF. The CDR3 coding sequence is TGTGCCAGCAGCGCCCCTGCCAGGGGACAATCAGATACGCAGTATTTT. Complete variable domain (other parts from reference TRBV7-9 and TRBJ2-3): DTGVSQNPRHKITKRGQNVTFRCDPISEHNRLYWYRQTLGQGPEFLTYFQNEAQLEKSRLLSDRFSAERPKGSFSTLEIQRTEQGDSAMYLCASSAPARGQSDTQYFGPGTRLTVL.